A single sample gave rise to the 5 T cell receptor beta chains below, sequenced in a study of cytomegalovirus exposure and HLA in healthy donors. The table came from immunoSEQ multiplex PCR; TCRdb's copy has only in-frame clones and leaves some out. In the table there are about 110,000 clones, 70% to 85% of which are singletons. The source material was PBMCs. These receptors were obtained from a woman aged 18-29 years in good health and CMV-seronegative.

The chain recombines TRBV27 with TRBJ1-1; tentative D call: TRBD1 (5 bases). CDR1 and CDR2 from the germline V gene are MNHEY and SMNVEV (reference sequence). The CDR3 contains 18 residues. Deletions cut 2 bases from V and 3 bases from J, with 22 bases between. For the CDR3, the DNA is TGTGCCAGCAGTTTAACTCGCACCCCAGGGTATTGGTACACTGAAGCTTTCTTT. Protein: CASSLTRTPGYWYTEAFF.

The rearrangement joins TRBV5-1 to TRBJ2-1; 11 bases are a match to TRBD2. Germline V CDR1 and CDR2: SGHRS, YFSETQ. The CDR3 length is 17 residues. The ends lost 0 bases at V and 4 bases at J; junction bases unmatched: 6. The CDR3 reads CASSLGVAGGRYNEQFF. CDR3 in DNA: TGCGCCAGCAGCTTGGGAGTAGCGGGGGGGAGATACAATGAGCAGTTCTTC. Full variable domain (remainder filled in from reference TRBV5-1 and TRBJ2-1): KAGVTQTPRYLIKTRGQQVTLSCSPISGHRSVSWYQQTPGQGLQFLFEYFSETQRNKGNFPGRFSGRQFSNSRSEMNVSTLELGDSALYLCASSLGVAGGRYNEQFFGPGTRLTVL.

The rearrangement uses TRBV28 and TRBJ2-7; a weak D match, TRBD1 (5 bases). V lost 3 bases and J lost 2, with 14 bases in between. In germline, CDR1 is MDHEN, CDR2 SYDVKM. This CDR3 has 15 amino acids. CDR3 loop: CASSFPPAGPYEQYF. CDR3 DNA sequence: TGTGCCAGCAGTTTCCCCCCAGCAGGGCCCTACGAGCAGTACTTC.

The chain links TRBV7-6 to TRBJ1-1; perhaps TRBD1 as D (6 bases). The CDR3 has 15 residues. CDR1 is SGHVS, CDR2 FNYEAQ, per germline. The V gene lost 5 bases and the J gene lost 6 bases, with 19 bases spanning the gap. The chain's CDR3 is CASSLSGGLDAEAFF. In DNA form, the CDR3 reads TGTGCCAGCAGCCTCAGCGGGGGCCTGGACGCTGAAGCTTTCTTT. The whole variable domain, remainder taken from reference TRBV7-6 and TRBJ1-1, is GAGVSQSPRYKVTKRGQDVALRCDPISGHVSLYWYRQALGQGPEFLTYFNYEAQQDKSGLPNDRFSAERPEGSISTLTIQRTEQRDSAMYRCASSLSGGLDAEAFFGQGTRLTVV.

The chain combines TRBV29-1 with TRBJ1-2; D might be TRBD1 (5 bases). The CDR3 length is 17 residues. V lost 1 base and J 5 bases, leaving 23 bases between the germline ends. Germline V CDR1 and CDR2: SQVTM, ANQGSEA. The CDR3 region is CSVEVRTQGRGSYGYTF. Written as DNA, the CDR3 is TGCAGCGTTGAAGTTCGTACGCAGGGTAGAGGATCTTATGGCTACACCTTC.